The 4 T cell receptor beta chains given below trace back to one sample, sequenced in a study of blood T cell repertoires in COVID-19. The repertoire was sequenced with immunoSEQ multiplex PCR; TCRdb's copy has only in-frame clones and lacks some. The data show 200,000 to 250,000 clones, about 90% seen once. Sequencing was carried out using PBMCs or T cells enriched from blood (not recorded which). The receptors derive from a man aged 45-65 years who had been exposed to COVID-19.

CDR3 loop: CASSQDRDRTEAFF. In nucleotides, the CDR3 is TGCGCCAGCAGCCAAGATAGGGACAGAACTGAAGCTTTCTTT. The chain has TRBV4-1 and TRBJ1-1, with 7 bases identical to TRBD1. J was trimmed by 5 bases and V by 0 bases; bases with no gene match: 3. Germline loops: CDR1 MGHRA, CDR2 YSYEKL. CDR3 size: 14 residues.

V usage is TRBV4-2 and J usage is TRBJ1-2; D perhaps matches TRBD1 (6 bases). CDR3 size: 16 residues. CDR1 LGHNA and CDR2 YNFKEQ come from the germline V gene. V was shortened by 4 bases and J by 2 bases, with 17 bases between the two germline ends. The CDR3 here is CASSPEWGHMNYGYTF. The CDR3 coding sequence is TGTGCCAGCAGCCCCGAGTGGGGACATATGAACTATGGCTACACCTTC.

The rearrangement uses TRBV12-5 and TRBJ2-7; TRBD2 matches at 9 bases. Germline V gene lookup returns CDR1 LGHNT and CDR2 FRNRAP. The CDR3 totals 17 residues. Germline trimming cut 0 bases from V and 2 bases from J; bases unmatched to any gene: 8. The CDR3: CASGLVWASGTPYEQYV. The CDR3 coding sequence is TGTGCTAGTGGTTTGGTATGGGCTAGCGGGACCCCCTACGAGCAGTACGTC.

The chain is built from TRBV5-1 and TRBJ1-1, with D uncertain. V gave up 4 bases and J gave up 8 bases, with 15 bases separating them. The V gene's germline CDR1 is SGHRS and CDR2 YFSETQ. The CDR3 loop spans 13 amino acids. This chain's CDR3 is CASSLGNAYEAFF. CDR3 nucleotide sequence: TGCGCCAGCAGCCTCGGGAACGCCTACGAAGCTTTCTTT. The full variable domain, with the rest looked up from reference TRBV5-1 and TRBJ1-1, is KAGVTQTPRYLIKTRGQQVTLSCSPISGHRSVSWYQQTPGQGLQFLFEYFSETQRNKGNFPGRFSGRQFSNSRSEMNVSTLELGDSALYLCASSLGNAYEAFFGQGTRLTVV.